The 15 T cell receptor beta chains below were found in one sample sequenced in a study of T cells in localized non-small cell lung cancer. Some clones are missing from TCRdb's copy, which holds only in-frame ones; the method was immunoSEQ multiplex PCR. Seen here are around 2,000 clones, about 25% observed once, and the top ten hold 6.5% to 9.5%. This material consisted of lung tumor tissue, taken before any cancer treatment. These receptors were collected from a woman aged 40 to 75 with stage III squamous cell lung carcinoma.

The rearrangement links TRBV15 to TRBJ1-3; D perhaps matches TRBD1 (6 bases). This CDR3 comprises 18 residues. Trimming removed 1 base at V and 0 bases at J, with 16 bases between. Germline loops: CDR1 LNHNV, CDR2 YYDKDF (reference sequence). The CDR3 here is CATSRGTVGQGSGNTIYF. In DNA, the CDR3 is TGTGCCACCAGCAGAGGGACAGTCGGCCAGGGCTCTGGAAACACCATATATTTT.

This clone was counted only a few times. The rearrangement uses TRBV11-3 and TRBJ2-7; 9 bases map to TRBD2. The CDR3 contains 15 residues. V was clipped by 3 bases and J by 7 bases; unmatched bases: 10. CDR1 and CDR2 (germline): SGHNT, YENEEA. CDR3 sequence: CASSLGTSGYREQYF. In nucleotides, the CDR3 is TGTGCCAGCAGCTTGGGTACTAGCGGGTACCGGGAGCAGTACTTC.

This clone turned up a few times. The chain uses TRBV6-8 and TRBJ1-2; perhaps TRBD1 as D (6 bases). Trimming removed 6 bases at V and 4 bases at J, with 12 bases between. Germline-derived CDR1 and CDR2 are MNHGY and SAAAGT. The CDR3 is 13 residues long. The CDR3 nucleotides read TGTGCCAGCAGACGCCAGGGGCTCTATGGCTACACCTTC. As protein: CASRRQGLYGYTF.

This clone has a handful of counts. The chain joins TRBV11-3 to TRBJ2-2, with D tentatively TRBD1 or TRBD2 (5 bases each). The germline V gene encodes CDR1 SGHNT and CDR2 YENEEA. The V end was cut by 5 bases, the J end by 4 bases, with 17 bases between. The CDR3 loop spans 16 amino acids. The CDR3 here is CASSLGTASGTGELFF. For the CDR3, the DNA is TGTGCCAGCAGCCTAGGGACCGCCTCGGGCACCGGGGAGCTGTTTTTT.

This clone was counted only a few times. The chain combines TRBV27 with TRBJ1-6; D uncertain. Looked up from germline, CDR1 is MNHEY and CDR2 is SMNVEV (reference sequence). V was pared by 6 bases and J by 4 bases, with 13 bases between. There are 15 residues in the CDR3. CDR3 bases: TGTGCCAGCAGCCAACTGGACGGTTATAATTCACCCCTCCACTTT. Protein product: CASSQLDGYNSPLHF.

In DNA, the CDR3 is TGTGCCAGCGGACTAGCGGGGAAAGAGACCCAGTACTTC. This codes for CASGLAGKETQYF. This rearrangement joins TRBV6-8 to TRBJ2-5; TRBD2 aligns across 12 bases. After removal of 8 bases from V and 3 bases from J, the junction contained 1 base not matched to a gene. This CDR3 spans 13 amino acids. Germline V lookup: CDR1 MNHGY, CDR2 SAAAGT.

This clone was observed a few times. Here the CDR3 reads CASGLVGRVNTEAFF. CDR3 coding DNA: TGTGCTAGTGGTTTGGTCGGCAGGGTGAACACTGAAGCTTTCTTT. The chain uses TRBV12-5 and TRBJ1-1; D may be TRBD1 (5 bases). V was cut by 0 bases and J by 0 bases, with 8 bases left in between. Germline loops: CDR1 LGHNT, CDR2 FRNRAP. This CDR3 contains 15 residues.

This chain connects TRBV30 to TRBJ2-1; 7 nucleotides line up with TRBD1. This CDR3 region has 11 residues. With V trimmed by 7 bases and J by 3 bases, 0 bases remained unmatched. Germline V gene data show CDR1 as GTSNPN and CDR2 as SVGIG (reference sequence). The CDR3 region is CAYRGYNEQFF. Here the CDR3 DNA reads TGTGCCTACAGGGGCTACAATGAGCAGTTCTTC.

The rearrangement uses TRBV19 and TRBJ1-3; TRBD1 might be the D (6 bases). From germline, CDR1 is LNHDA and CDR2 SQIVND (reference sequence). Trimming removed 7 bases from V and 3 bases from J, with 19 bases in between. CDR3 size: 16 residues. The CDR3: CASTNIMGAVGNTIYF. DNA for the CDR3: TGTGCCAGTACCAATATTATGGGGGCCGTTGGAAACACCATATATTTT.

This clone ranks as medium-sized (0.01 to 0.1%). The chain couples TRBV11-3 to TRBJ1-3, with 7 bases aligning to TRBD1. The CDR3 loop spans 16 amino acids. CDR1 is SGHNT, CDR2 YENEEA, per germline. V trimming: 5 bases; J trimming: 2 bases; junction bases outside the gene matches: 9. CDR3 sequence reads: CASSQQTGYAGNTIYF. In DNA, the CDR3 is TGTGCCAGCAGCCAGCAGACAGGGTATGCTGGAAACACCATATATTTT. Using reference TRBV11-3 and TRBJ1-3 for the parts outside the CDR3, the full variable domain is EAGVVQSPRYKIIEKKQPVAFWCNPISGHNTLYWYLQNLGQGPELLIRYENEEAVDDSQLPKDRFSAERLKGVDSTLKIQPAELGDSAVYLCASSQQTGYAGNTIYFGEGSWLTVV.

This clone was found a few times. V usage is TRBV11-3 and J usage is TRBJ2-7; TRBD1 is a possible D gene (7 bases). Per germline, CDR1 SGHNT and CDR2 YENEEA. The CDR3 extends over 16 amino acids. Between the trimmed V and J ends, which lost 3 bases and 2 bases, there was a span of 17 bases. CDR3 region: CASSFGGVGQAYEQYF. The CDR3 DNA reads as TGTGCCAGCAGCTTTGGCGGGGTCGGACAGGCCTACGAGCAGTACTTC.

The genes are TRBV5-1 and TRBJ1-1, with 11 bases fitting TRBD1. With 4 bases clipped from V and 1 base from J, the junction kept 6 bases outside the gene matches. The CDR3 has 16 residues. Germline CDR1 and CDR2: SGHRS and YFSETQ. The CDR3 here is CASSMGTGGRNTEAFF. CDR3 sequence (DNA): TGCGCCAGCAGCATGGGGACAGGGGGTAGGAACACTGAAGCTTTCTTT.

This clone counts as medium-sized. The J gene is TRBJ1-2, the V gene TRBV6-8; D gene uncertain. Trimming removed 6 bases from V and 8 bases from J, with 13 bases in between. Germline V gene data show CDR1 as MNHGY and CDR2 as SAAAGT. This CDR3 is built from 12 residues. The CDR3, as DNA: TGTGCCAGCAGCCCCGGAATCGTCGGCTACACCTTC. This encodes CASSPGIVGYTF.

V gene TRBV29-1 combines with J gene TRBJ1-2; TRBD1 might be the D (5 bases). The CDR3 loop spans 13 amino acids. Trimming took off 3 bases at V and 3 bases at J, with 11 bases between the two ends. The V gene's germline CDR1 is SQVTM and CDR2 ANQGSEA. CDR3 sequence (DNA): TGCAGCGTTGATCGCAGGGAGGACTATGGCTACACCTTC. Its translation is CSVDRREDYGYTF.

This clone showed up just a few times. The chain uses TRBV11-3 and TRBJ2-7, with 7 bases fitting TRBD2. Germline V gene sequence: CDR1 SGHNT, CDR2 YENEEA. The CDR3 is made up of 15 amino acids. Germline trimming cut 7 bases from V and 3 bases from J; bases unmatched to any gene: 12. The CDR3 sequence is CASTATSSRLYEQYF. CDR3 nucleotides: TGTGCCAGCACTGCGACTAGCTCCCGTCTCTACGAGCAGTACTTC.